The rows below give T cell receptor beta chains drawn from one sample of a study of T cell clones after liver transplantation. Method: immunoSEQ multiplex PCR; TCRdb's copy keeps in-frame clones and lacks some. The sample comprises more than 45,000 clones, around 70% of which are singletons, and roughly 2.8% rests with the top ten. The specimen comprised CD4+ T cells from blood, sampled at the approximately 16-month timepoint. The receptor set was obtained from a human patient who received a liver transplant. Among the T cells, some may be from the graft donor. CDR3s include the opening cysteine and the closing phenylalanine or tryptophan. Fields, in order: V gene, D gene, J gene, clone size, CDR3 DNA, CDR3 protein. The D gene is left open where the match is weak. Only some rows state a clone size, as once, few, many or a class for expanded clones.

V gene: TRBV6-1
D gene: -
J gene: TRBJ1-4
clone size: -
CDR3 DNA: TGTGCCAGCAGTGAACTCCTTCAGGGGTGGAATGAAAAACTGTTTTTT
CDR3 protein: CASSELLQGWNEKLFF

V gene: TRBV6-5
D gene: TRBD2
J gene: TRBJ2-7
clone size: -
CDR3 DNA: TGTGCCAGCAGTTGGACTAGCGGGGGGGCCTACGAGCAGTACTTC
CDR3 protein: CASSWTSGGAYEQYF

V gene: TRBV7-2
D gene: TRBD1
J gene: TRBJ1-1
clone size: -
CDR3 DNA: TGTGCCAGCAGCACAGGACAGGGGCAGGGTGAAGCTTTCTTT
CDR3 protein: CASSTGQGQGEAFF

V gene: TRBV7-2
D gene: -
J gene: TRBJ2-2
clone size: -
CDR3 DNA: TGTGCCAGCAGCTCGACGTACACCGGGGAGCTGTTTTTT
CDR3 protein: CASSSTYTGELFF

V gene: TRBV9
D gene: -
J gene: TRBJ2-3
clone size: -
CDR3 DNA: TGTGCCAGCAGCGTAGAGGGACATCAGCCGGGTACGCAGTATTTT
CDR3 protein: CASSVEGHQPGTQYF

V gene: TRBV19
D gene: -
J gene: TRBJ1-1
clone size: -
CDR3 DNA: TGTGCCAGTGGCCGGAGGGGTTTTACTGAAGCTTTCTTT
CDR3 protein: CASGRRGFTEAFF

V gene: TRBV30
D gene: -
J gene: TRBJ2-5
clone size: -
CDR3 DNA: TGTGCCTGGAGTAAGACTGGCCCAGAGACCCAGTACTTC
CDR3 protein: CAWSKTGPETQYF

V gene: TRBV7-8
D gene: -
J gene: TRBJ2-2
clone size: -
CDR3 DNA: TGTGCCAGCAGCCGGGGGGCTAGCGGCGCAGGGGAGCTGTTTTTT
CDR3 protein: CASSRGASGAGELFF

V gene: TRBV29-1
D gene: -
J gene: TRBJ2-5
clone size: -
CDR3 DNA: TGCAGCGCTCAAGACAGTCACCAAGAGACCCAGTACTTC
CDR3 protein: CSAQDSHQETQYF

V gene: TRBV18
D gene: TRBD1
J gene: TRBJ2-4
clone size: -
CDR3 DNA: TGTGCCAGCTCACTGTATAACGGACAGGGGAGCGCCAAAAACATTCAGTACTTC
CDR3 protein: CASSLYNGQGSAKNIQYF

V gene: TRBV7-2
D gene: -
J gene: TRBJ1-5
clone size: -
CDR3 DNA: TGTGCCAGCAGCTTTAAGGGGAGCAATCAGCCCCAGCATTTT
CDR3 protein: CASSFKGSNQPQHF

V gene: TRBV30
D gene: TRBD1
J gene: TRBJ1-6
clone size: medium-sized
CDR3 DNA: TGTGCCTGGAGCGGGACAGGGGCTTCGGGGAATTCACCCCTCCACTTT
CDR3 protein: CAWSGTGASGNSPLHF

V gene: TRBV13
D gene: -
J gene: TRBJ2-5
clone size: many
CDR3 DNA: TGTGCCAGCAGCTCGAGTAACCAGGGAGGAGAGACCCAGTACTTC
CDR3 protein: CASSSSNQGGETQYF

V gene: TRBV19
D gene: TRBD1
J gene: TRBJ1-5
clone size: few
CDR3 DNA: TGTGCCAGTAGAGTCACAGGGGGCGAAAATCAGCCCCAGCATTTT
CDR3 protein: CASRVTGGENQPQHF

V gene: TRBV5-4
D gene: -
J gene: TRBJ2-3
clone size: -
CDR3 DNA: TGTGCCAGCAGCTTGCGATCCCACGGGCCGACAGATACGCAGTATTTT
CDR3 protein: CASSLRSHGPTDTQYF

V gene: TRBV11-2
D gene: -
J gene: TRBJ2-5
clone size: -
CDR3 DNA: TGTGCCAGCAGCCTAGGACGGGGACAAGAGACCCAGTACTTC
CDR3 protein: CASSLGRGQETQYF

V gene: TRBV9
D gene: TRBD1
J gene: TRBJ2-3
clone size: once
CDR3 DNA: TGTGCCAGCAGCCCTAGTAGGGGACAGAGCACAGATACGCAGTATTTT
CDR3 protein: CASSPSRGQSTDTQYF

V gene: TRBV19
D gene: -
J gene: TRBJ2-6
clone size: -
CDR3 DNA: TGTGCCAGTACCCTACAGGGCTGGCGCTCTGGGGCCAACGTCCTGACTTTC
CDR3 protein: CASTLQGWRSGANVLTF

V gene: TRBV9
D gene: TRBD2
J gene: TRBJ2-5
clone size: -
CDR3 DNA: TGTGCCAGCAGCGTAGGACTAGCGGGCTTCCAAGAGACCCAGTACTTC
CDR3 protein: CASSVGLAGFQETQYF

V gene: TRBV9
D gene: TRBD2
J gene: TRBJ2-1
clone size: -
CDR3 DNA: TGTGCCAGCAGCGTAGACATGATAGCGGGAGTTAGGGGTGAGCAGTTCTTC
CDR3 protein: CASSVDMIAGVRGEQFF

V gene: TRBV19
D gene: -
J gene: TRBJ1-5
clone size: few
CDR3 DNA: TGTGCCAGTAGTATACCCAGCAATCAGCCCCAGCATTTT
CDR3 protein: CASSIPSNQPQHF

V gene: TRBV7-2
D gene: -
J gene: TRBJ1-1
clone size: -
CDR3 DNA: TGTGCCAGCAGATTCACAGCGCTGATGAACACTGAAGCTTTCTTT
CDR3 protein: CASRFTALMNTEAFF

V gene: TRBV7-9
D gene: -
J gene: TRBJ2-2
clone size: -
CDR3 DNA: TGTGCCAGCAGCTTAGGGCAAAACACCGGGGAGCTGTTTTTT
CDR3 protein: CASSLGQNTGELFF

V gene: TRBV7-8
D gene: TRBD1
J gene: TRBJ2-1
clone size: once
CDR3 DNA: TGTGCCAGCAGCTTAAGGTCTGAGGGACAGGGGAGTGAGCAGTTCTTC
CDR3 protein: CASSLRSEGQGSEQFF

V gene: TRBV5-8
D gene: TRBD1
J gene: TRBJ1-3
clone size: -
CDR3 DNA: TGTGCCAGCAGCTCGGGACAGAACTCTGGAAACACCATATATTTT
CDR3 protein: CASSSGQNSGNTIYF

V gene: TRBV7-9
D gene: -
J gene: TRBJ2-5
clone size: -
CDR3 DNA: TGTGCCAGCAGCCGCGCAACGGGCCAAGAGACCCAGTACTTC
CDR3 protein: CASSRATGQETQYF

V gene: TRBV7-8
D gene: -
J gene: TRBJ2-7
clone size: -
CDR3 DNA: TGTGCCAGCAGCTTAGGTGAGCTCTACGAGCAGTACTTC
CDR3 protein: CASSLGELYEQYF

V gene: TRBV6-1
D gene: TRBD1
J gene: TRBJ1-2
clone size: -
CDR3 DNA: TGTGCCAGCAGTACCCAGGGGGCTAACTATGGCTACACCTTC
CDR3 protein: CASSTQGANYGYTF

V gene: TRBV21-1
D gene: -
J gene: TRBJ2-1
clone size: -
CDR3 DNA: TGTGCCAGCAGCAAAGGTCCCAACAATGAGCAGTTCTTC
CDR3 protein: CASSKGPNNEQFF

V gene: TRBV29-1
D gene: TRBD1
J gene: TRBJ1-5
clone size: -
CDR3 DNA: TGCAGCGTCGGGACAGGAGATCAGCCCCAGCATTTT
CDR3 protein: CSVGTGDQPQHF

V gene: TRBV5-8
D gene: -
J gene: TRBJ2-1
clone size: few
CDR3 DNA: TGTGCCAGCAGCCAACAGGGGGGGTCCTACAATGAGCAGTTCTTC
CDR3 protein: CASSQQGGSYNEQFF

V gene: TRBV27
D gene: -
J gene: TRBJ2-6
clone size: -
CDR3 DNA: TGTGCCAGCAGTCTTTCAGGGGTAACTGGGGCCAACGTCCTGACTTTC
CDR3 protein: CASSLSGVTGANVLTF

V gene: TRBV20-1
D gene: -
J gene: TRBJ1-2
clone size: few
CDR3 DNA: TGCAGTGGCACGGGCGCGGGAGGCTACACCTTC
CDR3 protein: CSGTGAGGYTF

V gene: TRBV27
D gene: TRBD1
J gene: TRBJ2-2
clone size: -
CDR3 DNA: TGTGCCAGCAGTTCACAAGACAGGGCAATAGGCACCGGGGAGCTGTTTTTT
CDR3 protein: CASSSQDRAIGTGELFF

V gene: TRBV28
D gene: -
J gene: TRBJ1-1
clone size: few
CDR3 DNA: TGTGCCAGCAGTTTTGCAGGGGACACGGCCAAAGCTTTCTTT
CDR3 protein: CASSFAGDTAKAFF

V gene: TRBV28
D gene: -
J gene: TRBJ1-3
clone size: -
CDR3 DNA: TGTGCCAGCAGTCCAACCTTCGGCAGCGGACAGATCTCTGGAAACACCATATATTTT
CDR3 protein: CASSPTFGSGQISGNTIYF

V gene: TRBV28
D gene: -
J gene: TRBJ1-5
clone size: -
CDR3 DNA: TGTGCCAGCAGTTTGCAGGGGCCTCTTCATTTT
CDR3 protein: CASSLQGPLHF

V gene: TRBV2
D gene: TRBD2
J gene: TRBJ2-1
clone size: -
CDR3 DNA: TGTGCCAGCAGTGAATTAGGGCTAGCGGGAGGAGGTGAGCAGTTCTTC
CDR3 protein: CASSELGLAGGGEQFF

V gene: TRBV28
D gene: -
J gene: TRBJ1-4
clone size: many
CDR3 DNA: TGTGCCAGCAGTTTTACACAGGGTGGTGATGAAAAACTGTTTTTT
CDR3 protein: CASSFTQGGDEKLFF

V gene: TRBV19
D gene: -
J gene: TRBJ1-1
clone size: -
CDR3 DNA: TGTGCCAGTTCCCAGCAAGGGGGAACTGAAGCTTTCTTT
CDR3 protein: CASSQQGGTEAFF

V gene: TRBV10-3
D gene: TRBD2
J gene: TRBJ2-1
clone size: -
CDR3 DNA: TGTGCCACCAGACCCGGGACTAGCGGGAGCGGTGAGCAGTTCTTC
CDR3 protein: CATRPGTSGSGEQFF